This is a list of T cell receptor beta chains from one sample in a study of shared clonotypes between healthy human individuals. The table came from immunoSEQ multiplex PCR; TCRdb's copy has only in-frame clones and leaves some out. The table records more than 2,000,000 clones, 90% to 95% of them present only once. What was sequenced was naive CD4+ T cells from PBMCs. The receptors here all came from a man aged 18 to 35 in good health. Some clones in this sample may be carry-over from other donors' samples. CDR3s include the opening cysteine and the closing phenylalanine or tryptophan. D genes are given only for firm matches. The listing skips clone size in some rows; elsewhere it reads once, few, many or a size class.

>TRBJ2-7|TRBV27|15|-|-
CASKFVAASGSEQYF
TGTGCCAGCAAATTTGTAGCAGCCAGTGGGAGCGAGCAGTACTTC
>TRBJ1-2|TRBV6-6|16|-|-
CASSSLATPIFYGYTF
TGTGCCAGCAGTTCACTAGCTACCCCAATCTTCTATGGCTACACCTTC
>TRBJ2-1|TRBV7-9|15|-|once
CASSLAGPRSNEQFF
TGTGCCAGCAGCTTAGCCGGCCCCCGTTCCAATGAGCAGTTCTTC
>TRBJ2-7|TRBV7-9|14|TRBD2|-
CASSLNRLAGDQYF
TGTGCCAGCAGCCTCAACCGACTAGCGGGCGATCAGTACTTC
>TRBJ2-1|TRBV4-1|17|TRBD1|-
CASSHPKGTGAYNEQFF
TGCGCCAGCAGCCACCCCAAAGGGACAGGGGCCTACAATGAGCAGTTCTTC
>TRBJ1-1|TRBV19|13|TRBD1|-
CATGRQGLAEAFF
TGTGCCACCGGACGACAGGGTCTGGCTGAAGCTTTCTTT
>TRBJ2-3|TRBV4-2|17|-|-
CASSQDDRTTRTDTQYF
TGTGCCAGCAGCCAAGATGACAGGACGACGAGGACAGATACGCAGTATTTT
>TRBJ2-6|TRBV29-1|12|-|-
CSVETGANVLTF
TGCAGCGTGGAGACTGGGGCCAACGTCCTGACTTTC
>TRBJ1-5|TRBV28|14|-|-
CASGALGRTQPQHF
TGTGCCAGCGGGGCACTGGGGAGGACTCAGCCCCAGCATTTT
>TRBJ1-1|TRBV7-3|15|TRBD1|-
CASSLIGGPDTEAFF
TGTGCCAGCAGCTTAATAGGGGGCCCGGACACTGAAGCTTTCTTT
>TRBJ1-2|TRBV2|11|-|-
CASSEGGGYTF
TGTGCCAGCAGTGAAGGGGGTGGCTACACCTTC
>TRBJ1-4|TRBV6-6|15|-|-
CASSYPQGLGEKLFF
TGTGCCAGCAGTTACCCACAGGGATTAGGGGAAAAACTGTTTTTT
>TRBJ2-3|TRBV29-1|11|-|-
CSLRTVNTQYF
TGCAGCCTTCGGACAGTCAATACGCAGTATTTT
>TRBJ1-2|TRBV27|15|-|-
CASSLSIDRATGYTF
TGTGCCAGCAGTTTATCGATAGATCGCGCGACTGGCTACACCTTC
>TRBJ2-3|TRBV4-3|20|TRBD2|-
CASSQEGLASGISGTDTQYF
TGCGCCAGCAGCCAAGAGGGCCTTGCTAGCGGGATATCTGGCACAGATACGCAGTATTTT
>TRBJ2-2|TRBV7-3|14|-|-
CASSLTLPTGELFF
TGTGCCAGCAGCTTAACGCTTCCCACCGGGGAGCTGTTTTTT